This entry lists 30 T cell receptor beta chains sequenced from one sample in a study of T cell responses to AZD1222 COVID-19 vaccine. Assay: immunoSEQ multiplex PCR; the TCRdb copy retains only in-frame clones and omits some. The sample shows around 90,000 clones, about 88% of them seen only once. Specimen: peripheral blood, collected on day 0 of AZD1222 vaccination. These TCRs come from an adult in good health.

The CDR3 nucleotides read TGCGCCAGCAGCCCTACACCTTACACCGGGGAGCTGTTTTTT. Translation gives CASSPTPYTGELFF. This chain uses TRBV5-1 with TRBJ2-2; D remains unclear. Trimming cost V 4 bases and J 3 bases, with 10 bases left between them. The CDR3 runs to 14 residues. Germline V gene data show CDR1 as SGHRS and CDR2 as YFSETQ.

The chain couples TRBV27 to TRBJ1-6; D call uncertain. Trimming removed 2 bases from V and 2 bases from J, with 4 bases in between. The CDR3 sequence is 14 residues long. Per the germline V gene, CDR1 is MNHEY and CDR2 is SMNVEV (reference sequence). CDR3 in amino acids: CASSLVTYNSPLHF. DNA of the CDR3: TGTGCCAGCAGTTTAGTCACCTATAATTCACCCCTCCACTTT.

This clone was picked up a small number of times. The chain joins TRBV11-1 to TRBJ2-5, with D hard to call. The CDR3 is 12 residues long. The V end was cut by 0 bases, the J end by 6 bases, with 5 bases between. Germline CDR1 and CDR2: SGHAT and FQDESV (reference sequence). CDR3: CASSLARQTQYF. The DNA of the CDR3 is TGTGCCAGCAGCTTAGCTCGGCAGACCCAGTACTTC.

This clone showed up just a few times. Other DNA sequences in the sample encode the same CDR3. The rearrangement uses TRBV19 and TRBJ1-1; D gene uncertain. The germline gives CDR1 LNHDA, CDR2 SQIVND (reference sequence). V was clipped by 6 bases and J by 2 bases, with 1 base between them. This CDR3 is 10 amino acids long. The chain's CDR3 is CASRNTEAFF. The CDR3, as DNA: TGTGCCAGTAGAAACACTGAAGCTTTCTTT.

The genes are TRBV28 and TRBJ1-5; D is ambiguous. Germline V gene data show CDR1 as MDHEN and CDR2 as SYDVKM. The CDR3 spans 16 residues. Trimming stripped 4 bases from V and 2 bases from J, with 15 bases between. CDR3 amino acids: CASSSGKSWGNQPQHF. For the CDR3, the DNA is TGTGCCAGCAGTTCAGGAAAATCCTGGGGCAATCAGCCCCAGCATTTT.

The rearrangement uses TRBV2 and TRBJ1-5, with a weak D call TRBD1 (6 bases). Germline V CDR1 and CDR2: SNHLY, FYNNEI. Trimming left V 7 bases short and J 6 bases short, with 16 bases between. The CDR3 extends over 14 amino acids. CDR3 loop: CASNSEGGLQPQHF. In DNA form, the CDR3 reads TGTGCCAGCAACTCGGAGGGGGGGCTTCAGCCCCAGCATTTT.

This chain joins TRBV5-1 and TRBJ1-2; D not certain. Trimming removed 1 base from V and 6 bases from J, with 7 bases in between. In germline, CDR1 is SGHRS, CDR2 YFSETQ. The CDR3 length is 12 residues. CDR3: CASSLNRDGYTF. The CDR3 nucleotides read TGCGCCAGCAGCTTGAATCGGGATGGCTACACCTTC.

This chain uses TRBV7-6 with TRBJ2-4, with D tentatively TRBD1 or TRBD2 (5 bases each). CDR3 size: 16 residues. CDR1 is SGHVS and CDR2 is FNYEAQ in the germline V gene. The V and J ends lost 1 base and 2 bases respectively, with 12 bases between them. The CDR3 DNA reads as TGTGCCAGCAGCTTAGGAGGGGCGCGTACCAAAAACATTCAGTACTTC. Translated: CASSLGGARTKNIQYF.

The CDR3 bases are TGTGCCAGCAGCTTAGTACAGTACAATGAGCAGTTCTTC. The encoded protein is CASSLVQYNEQFF. The J gene is TRBJ2-1, the V gene TRBV7-9, with D hard to call. CDR3 length: 13 amino acids. CDR1 is SEHNR and CDR2 is FQNEAQ in the germline V gene (reference sequence). Trimming left V 1 base short and J 4 bases short, with 5 bases between.

J is TRBJ1-6 and V is TRBV19; D is unresolved. The CDR3 spans 12 residues. The germline V gene encodes CDR1 LNHDA and CDR2 SQIVND (reference sequence). Trimming cost V 5 bases and J 10 bases, with 9 bases left between them. The CDR3 spells CASSPVGSPLHF. The CDR3, as DNA: TGTGCCAGTAGTCCGGTCGGGTCACCCCTCCACTTT.

The chain carries TRBV18 and TRBJ2-7; 8 bases map to TRBD1. The germline V gene has CDR1 KGHSH and CDR2 LQKENI. The V gene end was trimmed by 1 base and the J gene end by 1 base; junction bases not matched to a gene: 9. The CDR3 covers 17 residues. As DNA, the CDR3 is TGTGCCAGCTCACCACACAAGTGGGGGACAGGATCCTACGAGCAGTACTTC. Encoded protein: CASSPHKWGTGSYEQYF.

CDR3 DNA: TGTGCCAGCAGCCTGACAGGGGGCGGGCAGCCCCAGCATTTT. Its translation: CASSLTGGGQPQHF. This rearrangement joins TRBV6-6 to TRBJ1-5; 10 nucleotides match TRBD1. CDR1 is MNHNY and CDR2 is SVGAGI in the germline V gene (reference sequence). The CDR3 length is 14 residues. After removal of 6 bases from V and 7 bases from J, the junction contained 6 bases not matched to a gene.

The CDR3 loop reads CASSFQGGYTF. The CDR3 region has the DNA TGTGCCAGCAGCTTTCAGGGGGGCTACACCTTC. The chain is built from TRBV9 and TRBJ1-2, with D possibly matching TRBD1 (6 bases). This CDR3 comprises 11 residues. Trimming removed 4 bases at V and 8 bases at J, with 9 bases between. Germline V gives CDR1 SGDLS, CDR2 YYNGEE.

J is TRBJ2-3 and V is TRBV11-2; tentative D call: TRBD2 (6 bases). The V gene lost 8 bases and the J gene lost 2 bases, with 11 bases spanning the gap. The CDR3 runs to 13 residues. CDR1 is SGHAT and CDR2 is FQNNGV in the germline V gene. Written as DNA, the CDR3 is TGTGCCAGCCTAGCGACTGTCACAGATACGCAGTATTTT. This encodes CASLATVTDTQYF.

The chain couples TRBV6-2 or TRBV6-3 to TRBJ2-2; maybe TRBD2 (5 bases). The ends were cut back, 3 bases at V and 5 bases at J, with 13 bases in the middle. Germline V gene sequence: CDR1 MNHEY, CDR2 SVGEGT. CDR3 size: 15 residues. CDR3 sequence reads: CASSYGLLGTGELFF. The CDR3 coding sequence is TGTGCCAGCAGTTATGGACTCCTAGGGACCGGGGAGCTGTTTTTT.

The chain combines TRBV6-1 with TRBJ1-1; D gene unclear. The V gene lost 3 bases and the J gene lost 7 bases, with 6 bases spanning the gap. Germline V gives CDR1 MNHNS, CDR2 SASEGT. CDR3 length: 11 amino acids. The CDR3 sequence: CASSEFLEAFF. The DNA of the CDR3 is TGTGCCAGCAGTGAGTTCCTTGAAGCTTTCTTT.

The chain uses TRBV7-2 and TRBJ2-2; D remains unclear. Trimming left V 4 bases short and J 6 bases short, with 9 bases between. CDR1 is SGHTA, CDR2 FQGNSA, per germline. There are 13 residues in the CDR3. The CDR3 loop reads CASSSVWAGELFF. CDR3 DNA: TGTGCCAGCAGCTCCGTGTGGGCCGGGGAGCTGTTTTTT. Together with reference TRBV7-2 and TRBJ2-2, the CDR3 gives the full variable domain: GAGVSQSPSNKVTEKGKDVELRCDPISGHTALYWYRQSLGQGLEFLIYFQGNSAPDKSGLPSDRFSAERTGGSVSTLTIQRTQQEDSAVYLCASSSVWAGELFFGEGSRLTVL.

The CDR3 DNA reads TGTGCCAGCAGCTTAGGGCCGGGCGAGAGCTACACCTTC. It encodes CASSLGPGESYTF. The V and J genes are TRBV7-9 and TRBJ1-2; D not resolved. Germline V CDR1 and CDR2: SEHNR, FQNEAQ (reference sequence). Trimming left V 1 base short and J 9 bases short, with 12 bases between. This CDR3 is 13 amino acids long.

CDR3 DNA sequence: TGTGCCAGTAAACTAGCGGGGACTGATACGCAGTATTTT. Encoded protein: CASKLAGTDTQYF. The chain has TRBV5-4 and TRBJ2-3; 10 bases align to TRBD2. In germline, CDR1 is SGHNT, CDR2 YYREEE (reference sequence). Trimming removed 8 bases from V and 6 bases from J; junction bases left unmatched: 6. The CDR3 totals 13 residues.

The rearrangement joins TRBV28 to TRBJ2-6; D is unresolved. Germline loops: CDR1 MDHEN, CDR2 SYDVKM. V lost 5 bases to trimming and J lost 0 bases, with 8 bases between them. The CDR3 contains 15 residues. Here the CDR3 DNA reads TGTGCCAGCAGTGGACGGTACTCTGGGGCCAACGTCCTGACTTTC. As protein: CASSGRYSGANVLTF.

In its sample, this clone was seen many times. The chain combines TRBV4-2 with TRBJ2-7, with 7 nucleotides matching TRBD1. The CDR3 runs 15 residues. CDR1 LGHNA and CDR2 YNFKEQ come from the germline V gene. The V and J ends lost 0 bases and 0 bases, in that order; junction bases with no gene match: 2. The DNA of the CDR3 is TGTGCCAGCAGCCAAGAGGGACAGAGCTCCTACGAGCAGTACTTC. It codes for CASSQEGQSSYEQYF.

The sample holds a few counts of this clone. V gene TRBV12-3 or TRBV12-4 combines with J gene TRBJ1-1; D is unclear. Deletions cut 5 bases from V and 5 bases from J, with 12 bases between. This CDR3 comprises 13 residues. CDR3 in amino acids: CASSRTSGTEAFF. The CDR3 DNA reads TGTGCCAGCAGTCGGACCTCGGGGACTGAAGCTTTCTTT.

V is TRBV28 and J is TRBJ1-1; 7 bases are shared with TRBD1. CDR1 and CDR2 (germline): MDHEN, SYDVKM. This CDR3 comprises 15 residues. The junction had 11 bases not matched to a gene; V was cut back by 5 bases and J by 5 bases. The CDR3 protein is CASSPRTGRRTEAFF. In nucleotides, the CDR3 is TGTGCCAGCAGTCCCCGGACAGGTAGGAGGACTGAAGCTTTCTTT.

The J gene is TRBJ2-1, the V gene TRBV30; D gene unclear. Between the trimmed V and J ends, which lost 1 base and 0 bases, there was a span of 10 bases. Germline assignment: CDR1 GTSNPN and CDR2 SVGIG (reference sequence). This CDR3 contains 15 residues. The CDR3 bases are TGTGCCTGGAGTGGTAAGTTGAGCTCCTACAATGAGCAGTTCTTC. The encoded protein is CAWSGKLSSYNEQFF.

This clone showed up just once. The rearrangement links TRBV30 to TRBJ2-3; no clear D gene. Germline V CDR1 and CDR2: GTSNPN, SVGIG (reference sequence). Trimming shortened V by 6 bases and J by 1 base, and 14 bases separated the two germline ends. This CDR3 has 14 amino acids. In DNA form, the CDR3 reads TGTGCCTGCATTGGCCCGCTGGGCACAGATACGCAGTATTTT. Protein: CACIGPLGTDTQYF.

V usage is TRBV6-5 and J usage is TRBJ1-2; tentative D call: TRBD1 (5 bases). The germline V gene encodes CDR1 MNHEY and CDR2 SVGAGI. V was pared by 6 bases and J by 8 bases, with 16 bases between. The CDR3 spans 13 residues. The CDR3 DNA sequence: TGTGCCAGCAGAGCCTCGGGGGGAAGAGGCTACACCTTC. Protein: CASRASGGRGYTF.

V usage is TRBV28 and J usage is TRBJ2-7; 7 bases agree with TRBD1. The CDR3 runs to 15 residues. Germline CDR1 and CDR2: MDHEN and SYDVKM. Trimming at V came to 6 bases and at J to 7 bases, leaving 15 bases not matched to a gene. The CDR3 nucleotides are TGTGCCAGCAGCTTACCCACTGACAGGGCATGGGAGCAGTACTTC. Its protein product is CASSLPTDRAWEQYF.

The chain uses TRBV3-1 (or the pseudogene TRBV3-2) and TRBJ1-5, with D perhaps TRBD1 (6 bases). Deletions cut 1 base from V and 3 bases from J, with 16 bases between. The germline V gene has CDR1 LGHDT and CDR2 YNNKEL (reference sequence). The CDR3 sequence is 17 residues long. CDR3 residues: CASSQGGGPPLNQPQHF. DNA of the CDR3: TGTGCCAGCAGCCAAGGGGGGGGCCCGCCCCTCAATCAGCCCCAGCATTTT.

The V gene is TRBV3-1 (or the pseudogene TRBV3-2), the J gene TRBJ2-3; D remains ambiguous. The germline V gene has CDR1 LGHDT and CDR2 YNNKEL (reference sequence). The V and J ends lost 2 bases and 3 bases respectively, with 3 bases between them. The CDR3 has 12 residues. The CDR3 here is CASSQPTDTQYF. The CDR3 nucleotides read TGTGCCAGCAGCCAACCGACAGATACGCAGTATTTT.

The CDR3 is CASSSAGQSTDTQYF. Written as DNA, the CDR3 is TGCGCCAGCAGCTCGGCGGGACAAAGCACAGATACGCAGTATTTT. The gene calls are TRBV5-1 and TRBJ2-3; D is tentatively TRBD1 or TRBD2 (6 bases each). Germline V gene sequence: CDR1 SGHRS, CDR2 YFSETQ. The CDR3 contains 15 residues. The ends were cut back, 3 bases at V and 0 bases at J, with 11 bases in the middle.